Listed below are T cell receptor beta chains from one sample, sequenced in a study of T cell repertoires in cytomegalovirus infection. From the reads, TCRdb called clonotypes with MiXCR, one entry per CDR3 protein. The sample contains some 450,000 distinct CDR3 sequences, about a third of which appear only once. Sequenced: PBMCs. These receptors were collected from a human donor in good health (CMV status not recorded). Some clones in this sample may be carry-over from other donors' samples. Each CDR3 is given with its conserved first and last residue. A D gene is named only where the DNA matches it firmly. Size tells how often a clone was seen (once, few, many) or the class of an expanded clone, and some rows leave it out.

size	D	length	V	J	CDR3	DNA
few	.	16	TRBV9	TRBJ1-4	CASSVGNSGTNEKLFF	TGTGCCAGCAGCGTAGGCAATTCAGGGACGAATGAAAAACTGTTTTTT
.	TRBD1	17	TRBV28	TRBJ1-5	CASSAGGDSLYGQPQHF	TGTGCCAGCAGTGCCGGTGGGGACAGTTTGTATGGTCAGCCCCAGCATTTT
.	.	17	TRBV3-1	TRBJ1-4	CASTQGAGISANEKLFF	TGTGCCAGCACCCAAGGGGCTGGGATATCGGCTAATGAAAAACTGTTTTTT
few	.	12	TRBV5-5	TRBJ2-7	CASSPSPYEQYF	TGTGCCAGCAGCCCCAGCCCCTACGAGCAGTACTTC
.	.	14	TRBV9	TRBJ2-5	CASSPQLRSETQYF	TGTGCCAGCAGCCCTCAACTGAGGTCAGAGACCCAGTACTTC
.	TRBD1	17	TRBV24-1	TRBJ2-3	CATSGVSGQEITDTQYF	TGTGCCACCAGTGGCGTGTCGGGACAGGAGATCACAGATACGCAGTATTTT
.	.	15	TRBV20-1	TRBJ1-5	CSAREVGRVSQPQHF	TGCAGTGCTAGAGAGGTGGGGAGGGTTAGTCAGCCCCAGCATTTT
few	.	15	TRBV5-1	TRBJ1-1	CASSLQWDLNTEAFF	TGCGCCAGCAGCTTGCAATGGGATTTGAACACTGAAGCTTTCTTT
few	TRBD2	19	TRBV20-1	TRBJ2-3	CSAPGLAEARVVGTDTQYF	TGCAGTGCTCCCGGACTAGCGGAGGCTAGGGTCGTTGGCACAGATACGCAGTATTTT
few	TRBD1	15	TRBV19	TRBJ1-1	CASNIQGARNTEAFF	TGTGCCAGTAATATACAGGGGGCAAGGAACACTGAAGCTTTCTTT
.	.	12	TRBV7-9	TRBJ2-7	CASRKDPYEQYF	TGTGCCAGCAGAAAGGACCCGTACGAGCAGTACTTC
.	TRBD1	15	TRBV4-2	TRBJ1-2	CASSPTTGAIYGYTF	TGTGCCAGCAGCCCGACGACAGGGGCGATCTATGGCTACACCTTC
few	TRBD1	14	TRBV7-6	TRBJ2-7	CASSPGIQGYEQYF	TGTGCCAGCAGCCCAGGGATACAGGGGTACGAGCAGTACTTC
.	TRBD1	14	TRBV5-4	TRBJ2-4	CASSQGQGKNIQYF	TGTGCCAGCAGCCAAGGACAGGGGAAAAACATTCAGTACTTC
.	.	16	TRBV4-2	TRBJ1-6	CASSQDNRVSNSPLHF	TGTGCCAGCAGCCAAGACAACAGGGTCAGTAATTCACCCCTCCACTTT
few	TRBD2	15	TRBV11-3	TRBJ2-2	CASSKSGVGTGELFF	TGTGCCAGCAGCAAGAGCGGGGTGGGCACCGGGGAGCTGTTTTTT
.	TRBD1	16	TRBV10-3	TRBJ2-1	CAISDRTGVTYNEQFF	TGTGCCATCAGTGATAGGACAGGGGTCACCTACAATGAGCAGTTCTTC